These 26 T cell receptor beta chains came from one sample sequenced in a study of immune heterogeneity within non-small cell lung tumors. The TCR beta CDR3 region underwent multiplex PCR amplification with 32 V and 13 J primers. TCRdb reprocessed the multiplex PCR reads via MiXCR and lists one record per CDR3 protein. The sample carries fewer than 11,000 distinct CDR3 sequences, approximately 25% recorded once. Bulk tumor genomic DNA served as template, at roughly 600 ng per sample. Primary tumors were biopsied several times each, far apart, intraoperatively. Each patient presented with untreated, newly diagnosed non-small cell lung cancer and received curative surgery. The sample consisted of lung tumor tissue. Every receptor here comes from a woman between 50 and 59 years old with non-small cell lung cancer.

Many counts were recorded for this clonotype. The chain carries TRBV3-1 and TRBJ1-1; TRBD1 matches at 8 bases. Germline V lookup: CDR1 LGHDT, CDR2 YNNKEL (reference sequence). This CDR3 has 13 residues. V dropped 1 base and J dropped 7; count of bases not matched to a gene: 2. The CDR3 region is CASSQGTGIEAFF. CDR3 nucleotides: TGTGCCAGCAGCCAAGGGACAGGGATTGAAGCTTTCTTT.

This clonotype occurred once. One junction end does not reproduce the germline sequence, and a read error may be involved. The chain uses TRBV11-3 and TRBJ2-2; possible D gene TRBD2, 5 bases. The CDR3 is made up of 14 amino acids. Germline assignment: CDR1 SGHNT and CDR2 YENEEA. This CDR3 reads CACSGRGNTGDLFF. The CDR3 DNA reads as TGTGCCTGCAGCGGCAGAGGAAACACCGGGGATCTGTTTTTT.

Many counts were recorded for this clonotype. The gene calls are TRBV7-8 and TRBJ1-2; D not certain. The CDR3 is 17 amino acids. Per the germline V gene, CDR1 is SGHVS and CDR2 is FQNEAQ. Trimming took off 1 base at V and 4 bases at J, with 19 bases between the two ends. DNA of the CDR3: TGTGCCAGCAGCTTAGGATTAGGGCAGATCGGGTTCTATGGCTACACCTTC. Its protein product is CASSLGLGQIGFYGYTF.

As regards this clonotype: A much larger clone differs by one base, so this may be a read error. V and J are TRBV6-1 and TRBJ2-1, with D possibly matching TRBD1 (5 bases). The CDR3 extends over 13 amino acids. The V gene's germline CDR1 is MNHNS and CDR2 SASEGT. V gave up 10 bases and J gave up 0 bases, with 10 bases separating them. DNA of the CDR3: TGTGCCACCCGGACACCCTCCTACAATGAGCAGTTCTTC. This sequence encodes CATRTPSYNEQFF.

This clonotype was counted many times. The J gene is TRBJ2-1, the V gene TRBV2; no clear D gene. The CDR3 extends over 16 amino acids. Trimming took off 2 bases at V and 4 bases at J, with 15 bases between the two ends. Germline values: CDR1 SNHLY, CDR2 FYNNEI. This CDR3 reads CASSEPGVVLYNEQFF. In DNA form, the CDR3 reads TGTGCCAGCAGTGAACCCGGTGTCGTACTATACAATGAGCAGTTCTTC.

In this sample, this clonotype turned up many times. V is TRBV6-1 and J is TRBJ1-2; D remains unclear. Germline values: CDR1 MNHNS, CDR2 SASEGT. This CDR3 comprises 13 residues. V dropped 10 bases and J dropped 5 bases, with 17 bases sitting between them. The CDR3 spells CAILKVGGYGYTF. The CDR3 region has the DNA TGTGCCATCTTAAAAGTGGGTGGGTATGGCTACACCTTC.

This clonotype was counted only a few times. Possible read error: a much larger clone is one base away. This chain uses TRBV7-8 with TRBJ2-7; tentatively, D is TRBD2 (6 bases). Looked up from germline, CDR1 is SGHVS and CDR2 is FQNEAQ. The CDR3 is 13 amino acids. Here the CDR3 reads CAISPGRSYEQYF. The DNA for the CDR3 is TGTGCCATCAGCCCAGGGAGGTCCTACGAGCAGTACTTC.

The chain links TRBV20-1 to TRBJ1-5, with D maybe TRBD1 (6 bases). CDR1 is DFQATT and CDR2 is SNEGSKA in the germline V gene (reference sequence). Trimming left V 5 bases short and J 5 bases short, with 16 bases between. The CDR3 contains 14 residues. The CDR3 here is CSALPDSTHQPQHF. The CDR3, as DNA: TGCAGTGCTCTCCCGGACAGCACGCATCAGCCCCAGCATTTT.

This chain links TRBV7-2 with TRBJ2-3; TRBD2 aligns across 7 bases. The length of the CDR3 is 20 residues. Germline CDR1 SGHTA, CDR2 FQGNSA. V lost 4 bases to trimming and J lost 4 bases; unmatched junction nucleotides: 23. CDR3 DNA sequence: TGTGCCAGCAGCTCCTATTTAGAGTCCTTCGGACTAGGTCAGGCAGATACGCAGTATTTT. The encoded protein is CASSSYLESFGLGQADTQYF.

This clonotype was counted many times. The V gene is TRBV29-1, the J gene TRBJ2-7; 8 bases are a match to TRBD1. Looked up from germline, CDR1 is SQVTM and CDR2 is ANQGSEA. Losses at the gene ends were 4 bases for V and 0 bases for J; bases not matched to a gene: 8. CDR3 size: 15 residues. The CDR3 nucleotides are TGCAGCGTTGTCCCGGGACAGGAGAACTCCTACGAGCAGTACTTC. Protein sequence: CSVVPGQENSYEQYF.

This clonotype was seen ten or more times. CDR3 residues: CASRGGQGRYEQYF. CDR3 DNA sequence: TGTGCCAGCAGGGGCGGACAGGGACGCTACGAGCAGTACTTC. J is TRBJ2-7 and V is TRBV28, with 8 bases matching TRBD1. The V and J ends lost 6 bases and 3 bases, in that order; junction bases with no gene match: 7. The germline gives CDR1 MDHEN, CDR2 SYDVKM. The CDR3 totals 14 residues.

Comments on this clonotype: A single base separates this from a much larger clone, so it may be a read error. The chain carries TRBV30 and TRBJ2-5; 9 nucleotides line up with TRBD1. The germline gives CDR1 GTSNPN, CDR2 SVGIG (reference sequence). The CDR3 totals 15 residues. Here the CDR3 DNA reads TGTGCCTTGAGTTCATTGGGGACAGGGCGAGAGACCCAGTACTTC. It encodes CALSSLGTGRETQYF.

Only a few counts were recorded for this clonotype. V is TRBV6-1 and J is TRBJ2-1; maybe TRBD2 (5 bases). The CDR3 is made up of 14 amino acids. V gave up 5 bases and J gave up 4 bases, with 12 bases separating them. Germline V gives CDR1 MNHNS, CDR2 SASEGT. CDR3 nucleotide sequence: TGTGCCAGCAGTCCAGGTCGGGGATACAATGAGCAGTTCTTC. This translates into CASSPGRGYNEQFF.

On this clonotype: A much larger clone differs from this one at a single base, so this may be a read error. The chain combines TRBV5-6 with TRBJ2-3, with D possibly TRBD1 on 7 matching bases. This CDR3 has 17 residues. V was trimmed by 4 bases and J by 2 bases, leaving 20 bases between them. CDR1 is SGHDT and CDR2 is YYEEEE in the germline V gene. The CDR3 loop reads CASSPLGGTVDTDTQYF. CDR3 coding DNA: TGTGCCAGCAGCCCCCTCGGCGGGACAGTGGACACAGATACGCAGTATTTT.

This clonotype has at least ten counts. The chain links TRBV12-3 or TRBV12-4 to TRBJ2-7, with 9 bases matching TRBD1. The CDR3 totals 14 residues. With 6 bases clipped from V and 6 bases from J, the junction kept 9 bases outside the gene matches. DNA of the CDR3: TGTGCCAGCAGGCCCGGGACAGGGACTGTCGAGCAGTACTTC. Protein product: CASRPGTGTVEQYF.

This clonotype appeared many times. CDR3 in DNA: TGTGCCAGCAGAATAGGTGGGGGGGGCTCAGAGGGCTACACCTTC. This codes for CASRIGGGGSEGYTF. The chain couples TRBV28 to TRBJ1-2, with D tentatively TRBD1 (6 bases). Trimming removed 6 bases from V and 8 bases from J, with 22 bases in between. CDR1 and CDR2 (germline): MDHEN, SYDVKM. The CDR3 contains 15 residues.

This rearrangement joins TRBV10-3 to TRBJ1-5; 10 bases fit TRBD1. Germline V gives CDR1 ENHRY, CDR2 SYGVKD. J was trimmed by 0 bases and V by 8 bases; bases with no gene match: 1. This CDR3 region has 14 residues. For the CDR3, the DNA is TGTGCCATCGGGACAGGGGATAGCAATCAGCCCCAGCATTTT. This gives the protein CAIGTGDSNQPQHF.

This clonotype has more than one count but fewer than ten. This sequence joins TRBV2 and TRBJ2-1; weak D call: TRBD1 (5 bases). V was clipped by 3 bases and J by 8 bases, with 11 bases between them. The CDR3 totals 13 residues. The germline V gene has CDR1 SNHLY and CDR2 FYNNEI. CDR3 residues: CASSDNRLDEQFF. CDR3 sequence (DNA): TGTGCCAGCAGTGATAACAGGCTCGATGAGCAGTTCTTC.

The table lists this clonotype with many counts. Compared with germline, one end of the junction differs, possibly owing to a read error. The CDR3 sequence is CASSLWDSESYNSPLHF. CDR3 nucleotides: TGTGCTAGCAGCTTATGGGACTCAGAATCCTATAATTCACCCCTCCACTTT. The chain joins TRBV7-7 to TRBJ1-6; weak D call: TRBD1 (5 bases). Germline V gene data show CDR1 as SSHAT and CDR2 as FNYEAQ (reference sequence). The CDR3 has 17 amino acids.

Comment on this clonotype: A single base separates this from a much larger clone, so it may be a read error. The chain links TRBV10-1 to TRBJ2-7; possible D gene TRBD2, 6 bases. The CDR3 totals 13 residues. CDR1 and CDR2 from the germline V gene are WNHNN and SYGVQD (reference sequence). V was pared by 2 bases and J by 5 bases, with 10 bases between. CDR3 sequence: CASSESGLNEQYF. For the CDR3, the DNA is TGCGCCAGCAGTGAGAGCGGGTTAAACGAGCAGTACTTC.

The gene calls are TRBV28 and TRBJ2-2; tentative D call: TRBD1 (5 bases). V lost 2 bases to trimming and J lost 6 bases, with 10 bases between them. This CDR3 comprises 14 residues. The V gene's germline CDR1 is MDHEN and CDR2 SYDVKM. CDR3 sequence (DNA): TGTGCCAGCAGTTTAGGGCAGGGCCCCGGGGAGCTGTTTTTT. As protein: CASSLGQGPGELFF. Using reference TRBV28 and TRBJ2-2 for the parts outside the CDR3, the full variable domain is DVKVTQSSRYLVKRTGEKVFLECVQDMDHENMFWYRQDPGLGLRLIYFSYDVKMKEKGDIPEGYSVSREKKERFSLILESASTNQTSMYLCASSLGQGPGELFFGEGSRLTVL.

By sample share, this clonotype is medium-sized. The chain combines TRBV20-1 with TRBJ2-7, with D possibly matching TRBD2 (6 bases). Per the germline V gene, CDR1 is DFQATT and CDR2 is SNEGSKA (reference sequence). V was trimmed by 5 bases and J by 2 bases, leaving 10 bases between them. The CDR3 runs to 12 residues. CDR3 region: CSAPTSTYEQYF. In DNA, the CDR3 is TGCAGTGCTCCGACTAGTACCTACGAGCAGTACTTC.

This clonotype was picked up many times. The chain carries TRBV15 and TRBJ2-3, with no clear D. The germline V gene encodes CDR1 LNHNV and CDR2 YYDKDF (reference sequence). V lost 0 bases to trimming and J lost 4 bases, with 8 bases between them. This CDR3 is 14 amino acids long. The chain's CDR3 is CATSRDRAPDTQYF. CDR3 nucleotides: TGTGCCACCAGCAGAGATAGGGCTCCAGATACGCAGTATTTT.

The sample holds many counts of this clonotype. The V and J genes are TRBV3-1 and TRBJ1-4, with 8 bases that match TRBD1. J gave up 6 bases and V 2 bases, and 5 bases lay outside the gene matches. Germline V gene data show CDR1 as LGHDT and CDR2 as YNNKEL (reference sequence). The CDR3 has 15 amino acids. CDR3 protein: CASSQFWGQDEKLFF. DNA of the CDR3: TGTGCCAGCAGCCAATTTTGGGGACAGGATGAAAAACTGTTTTTT.

Comment on this clonotype: At one end, the junction sequence differs from germline, possibly due to a read error. The chain links TRBV29-1 to TRBJ2-7; weak D call: TRBD2 (5 bases). The germline V gene encodes CDR1 SQVTM and CDR2 ANQGSEA. The CDR3 spans 10 residues. CDR3 in DNA: TGCAGCGTTGGAACCGGGGATTTGGACTTC. As protein: CSVGTGDLDF.

A word on this clonotype: A read error may be the cause here, since a much bigger clone is one base away. The rearrangement links TRBV9 to TRBJ1-2; 7 positions agree with TRBD1. The germline CDR1 and CDR2 sequences are SGDLS and YYNGEE. The CDR3 runs 16 residues. This CDR3 is CVSSVGGGAGNYGYTF. The CDR3 bases are TGTGTCAGCAGCGTAGGAGGGGGCGCGGGTAACTATGGCTACACCTTC.